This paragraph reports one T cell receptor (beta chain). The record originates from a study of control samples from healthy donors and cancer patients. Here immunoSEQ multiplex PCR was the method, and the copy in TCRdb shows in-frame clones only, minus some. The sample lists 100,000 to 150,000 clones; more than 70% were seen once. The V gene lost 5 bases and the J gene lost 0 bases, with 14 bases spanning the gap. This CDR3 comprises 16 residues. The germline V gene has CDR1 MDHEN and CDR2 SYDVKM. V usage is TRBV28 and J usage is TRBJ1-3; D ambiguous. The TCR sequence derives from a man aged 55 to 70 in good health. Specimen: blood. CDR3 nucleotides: TGTGCCAGCAGTCTCCCCCCAGGTTACTCTGGAAACACCATATATTTT. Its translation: CASSLPPGYSGNTIYF.